The clone carrying this T cell receptor (beta chain) was picked up many times. Germline V gene sequence: CDR1 SQVTM, CDR2 ANQGSEA. This CDR3 has 11 amino acids. With 2 bases removed from V and 11 bases from J, the gap between germline ends came to 12 bases. The data were obtained in a study of blood T cell repertoires in COVID-19. Across the whole study: There were acute and convalescent COVID-19 samples, and they came from the United States, Italy and Spain. From T cells, B-cell-depleted T cells, or PBMCs came the material, which was cDNA or gDNA.

Per the original data handling: Cell counts per sample came from amplifying reference gene primers. Profiled with immunoSEQ multiplex PCR; TCRdb holds only in-frame clones, not every one. That table gives V, J and clone size, and the DNA gave D and trimming. The repertoire holds approximately 120,000 clones, with approximately 81% as singletons. Sequencing was carried out using peripheral blood. The clonotype was recovered from a woman aged 50 to 65 with acute or convalescent COVID-19. The V call is TRBV29-1, the J call TRBJ1-2; D is uncertain. CDR3 nucleotides: TGCAGCGTTGAAAGAGGGCGCGGGTACACCTTC. This translates into CSVERGRGYTF.